A single sample is the source of the 28 T cell receptor beta chains below, sequenced in a study of T cells expressing NK-cell markers. TCRdb reprocessed the 5' RACE reads and reports one entry per CDR3 protein, with no DNA. The sample holds about 260,000 distinct CDR3 sequences. Input material: blood T cells: a sorted CD56 or NKG2C T cell subset, CD4+ or CD8+ T cells, or bulk PBMC T cells (not recorded which). The receptors here all came from a man aged 18 to 29 in good health.

The J gene is TRBJ1-5, the V gene TRBV10-3. Germline V CDR1 and CDR2: ENHRY, SYGVKD. CDR3 length equals 15 residues. The CDR3 loop is CAISGGGSGNQPQHF.

The chain employs TRBV5-1 and TRBJ2-3. The germline V gene has CDR1 SGHRS and CDR2 YFSETQ. The CDR3 is 11 residues long. This CDR3 is CASSLKDTQYF. The variable domain in full, with the rest retrieved from reference TRBV5-1 and TRBJ2-3, is KAGVTQTPRYLIKTRGQQVTLSCSPISGHRSVSWYQQTPGQGLQFLFEYFSETQRNKGNFPGRFSGRQFSNSRSEMNVSTLELGDSALYLCASSLKDTQYFGPGTRLTVL.

The genes are TRBV6-2 or TRBV6-3 and TRBJ2-7; TCRdb lists TRBD1, though no DNA is available to test this call. The germline V gene encodes CDR1 MNHEY and CDR2 SVGEGT. The length of the CDR3 is 15 residues. The CDR3 reads CASSYFGTGSSEQYF.

The CDR3 here is CASSLVHLRQGAYEQYF. The gene calls are TRBV7-2 and TRBJ2-7; TCRdb lists TRBD2, though no DNA is available to test this call. CDR3 size: 17 residues. Germline V CDR1 and CDR2: SGHTA, FQGNSA.

The chain combines TRBV15 with TRBJ2-7; no DNA is available, so the TRBD1 call from TCRdb remains unchecked. From germline, CDR1 is LNHNV and CDR2 YYDKDF (reference sequence). The CDR3 totals 15 residues. Here the CDR3 reads CATSRAGQRSYEQYF.

The chain combines TRBV24-1 with TRBJ2-6. Per germline, CDR1 KGHDR and CDR2 SFDVKD. CDR3 length: 12 residues. The CDR3 region is CATSSGANVLTF.

The chain couples TRBV5-6 to TRBJ2-5; the D gene TCRdb calls, TRBD1, cannot be checked with no DNA. The CDR3 has 16 amino acids. Germline CDR1 and CDR2: SGHDT and YYEEEE. The CDR3 is CASSLVGTGGRETQYF.

The chain links TRBV10-3 to TRBJ2-7; without DNA, the TCRdb call of TRBD2 cannot be checked. CDR3 length: 15 amino acids. CDR1 and CDR2 from the germline V gene are ENHRY and SYGVKD. CDR3 amino acids: CAISDSPEGSYEQYF.

The V gene is TRBV7-2, the J gene TRBJ2-3. The CDR3 extends over 14 amino acids. The V gene's germline CDR1 is SGHTA and CDR2 FQGNSA. The CDR3 reads CASNALRSTDTQYF.

V and J are TRBV25-1 and TRBJ2-5; with no DNA, the TCRdb D assignment of TRBD2 cannot be verified. Germline CDR1 reads MGHDK; CDR2 reads SYGVNS. The CDR3 totals 15 residues. CDR3 sequence reads: CASSRPGLAGETQYF.

The chain uses TRBV12-3 or TRBV12-4 and TRBJ1-5; TCRdb indicates TRBD1, and absent DNA this call remains unverified. The CDR3 has 17 amino acids. This chain's CDR3 is CASSLEQGRVGNQPQHF.

V gene TRBV6-1 combines with J gene TRBJ2-2; TCRdb proposes TRBD2, but this gene call is untestable without DNA. Germline lookup yields CDR1 MNHNS and CDR2 SASEGT. This CDR3 contains 16 residues. This chain's CDR3 is CASSLWTSGQTGELFF.

This rearrangement joins TRBV19 to TRBJ1-5; TCRdb's assignment of TRBD1 cannot be checked, as there is no DNA. This CDR3 spans 15 amino acids. Per the germline V gene, CDR1 is LNHDA and CDR2 is SQIVND (reference sequence). The CDR3 loop reads CASSRGTGSNQPQHF.

The CDR3 here is CASSFTSSGISRDEQYF. V gene TRBV7-8 combines with J gene TRBJ2-7; the D gene TCRdb calls, TRBD2, cannot be checked with no DNA. Germline V CDR1 and CDR2: SGHVS, FQNEAQ. The CDR3 totals 17 residues.

The chain carries TRBV4-3 and TRBJ2-3. Germline values: CDR1 LGHNA, CDR2 YSLEER. The CDR3 loop spans 14 amino acids. CDR3 amino acids: CASSQEVGQLAQYF.

CDR3 sequence: CSAPKGGQLNTEAFF. This chain links TRBV20-1 with TRBJ1-1; TCRdb's D call, TRBD1, is unchecked because there is no DNA. This CDR3 contains 15 residues. Germline CDR1 DFQATT, CDR2 SNEGSKA (reference sequence).

The chain links TRBV6-1 to TRBJ2-1; there is no DNA to check the TCRdb D call of TRBD1. Germline V gene sequence: CDR1 MNHNS, CDR2 SASEGT. The CDR3 spans 14 residues. The CDR3 here is CASSPTRGHNEQFF.

V and J are TRBV5-1 and TRBJ2-7. The CDR3 runs to 13 residues. Germline V CDR1 and CDR2: SGHRS, YFSETQ. The CDR3 sequence: CASSLEAYYEQYF.

V gene TRBV19 combines with J gene TRBJ2-1; there is no DNA to check the TCRdb D call of TRBD1. This CDR3 has 16 amino acids. Germline assignment: CDR1 LNHDA and CDR2 SQIVND (reference sequence). The CDR3 loop is CASTPTGVGSYNEQFF.

The chain carries TRBV29-1 and TRBJ2-1; TCRdb's D call of TRBD2 is untestable without DNA. This CDR3 comprises 14 residues. In germline, CDR1 is SQVTM, CDR2 ANQGSEA. The CDR3 region is CSVDTSVNYNEQFF.

The genes are TRBV4-1 and TRBJ1-2. The germline CDR1 and CDR2 sequences are MGHRA and YSYEKL. This CDR3 comprises 15 residues. The CDR3 region is CASSQDSDGRYGYTF.

This chain uses TRBV28 with TRBJ1-2; absent DNA, TCRdb's TRBD1 call cannot be checked. The CDR3 length is 13 residues. Germline lookup yields CDR1 MDHEN and CDR2 SYDVKM. The CDR3 loop is CASSFRDNYGYTF.

The J gene is TRBJ2-2, the V gene TRBV7-2; there is no DNA to check the TCRdb D call of TRBD1. Germline loops: CDR1 SGHTA, CDR2 FQGNSA. The CDR3 covers 15 residues. The CDR3 protein is CALTTGATNTGELFF.

The CDR3 is CASRQRLSVGNTEAFF. The chain couples TRBV12-2 to TRBJ1-1. TRBV12-2 is a pseudogene locus. The length of the CDR3 is 16 residues.

V gene TRBV20-1 combines with J gene TRBJ2-2; lacking DNA, the TRBD2 call made by TCRdb goes unchecked. This CDR3 is built from 13 residues. CDR1 and CDR2 (germline): DFQATT, SNEGSKA (reference sequence). CDR3 amino acids: CSAMTLVKGELFF.

This chain uses TRBV12-3 or TRBV12-4 with TRBJ2-3. The CDR3 runs 12 residues. CDR3 sequence reads: CASNLGRDTQYF.

J is TRBJ2-3 and V is TRBV7-2; TCRdb's assignment of TRBD2 cannot be checked, as there is no DNA. Per germline, CDR1 SGHTA and CDR2 FQGNSA. This CDR3 has 16 residues. The CDR3 loop reads CASTRSRAGVTDTQYF.

The CDR3 here is CSAYKGRGTEAFF. The chain employs TRBV29-1 and TRBJ1-1. CDR3 length: 13 residues. Germline values: CDR1 SQVTM, CDR2 ANQGSEA.